These T cell receptor beta chains were read from a single sample in a study of response to subunit inactivated influenza vaccine. TCRdb re-called the RT-PCR reads with MiXCR, one entry per CDR3 protein. In the table there are some 600,000 distinct CDR3 sequences, about 14% of which are singletons. The sample here was PBMCs from blood, taken 14 to 15 days before vaccination. The receptors were sampled from a man aged 50 to 59 who received an inactivated influenza vaccine. Each CDR3 is given with its conserved first and last residue. D genes are given only for firm matches. Not all rows give a size; the values are once, few, many and, for expanded clones, a class.

- few TRBJ1-1 TRBV12-3/TRBV12-4 TGTGCCAGCAGTTTTACCGTAGGCGCTGAAGCTTTCTTT CASSFTVGAEAFF
- - TRBJ2-7 TRBV30 TGTGCCTGGACAGCGGTACCGAGGACCTACGAGCAGTACTTC CAWTAVPRTYEQYF
- many TRBJ1-5 TRBV15 TGTGCCACCAGCAGAGATAAGGGGAACAATCAGCCCCAGCATTTT CATSRDKGNNQPQHF
- few TRBJ2-7 TRBV5-6 TGTGCCAGCAGCCCTACCAACGACGAGCAGTACTTC CASSPTNDEQYF
- - TRBJ2-4 TRBV6-4 TGTGCCAGCAGTTCCCTTACGCCTCAAGCCAAAAACATTCAGTACTTC CASSSLTPQAKNIQYF
TRBD2 few TRBJ2-2 TRBV20-1 TGCAGTGCTAGTATGCTAGCGGGAGAAAGGAGGACCCCTGGGGAGCTGTTTTTT CSASMLAGERRTPGELFF
- - TRBJ2-7 TRBV27 TGTGCCAGCAGTTTACAGTCCCGGGACTTCTACGAGCAGTACTTC CASSLQSRDFYEQYF
- - TRBJ2-6 TRBV29-1 TGCAGCGTTGAAGTACCCGACTCTGGGGCCAACGTCCTGACTTTC CSVEVPDSGANVLTF
- - TRBJ2-3 TRBV5-1 TGCGCCAGCAGCCTGACCGGCGGGGTATGGGGCACAGATACGCAGTATTTT CASSLTGGVWGTDTQYF
TRBD1 - TRBJ1-3 TRBV5-4 TGTGCCAGCAGCTTGTTACAGGGGGCTGGAAACACCATATATTTT CASSLLQGAGNTIYF
- - TRBJ1-1 TRBV5-6 TGTGCCAGCAGCACCAGGGGTTACGAGACTGAAGCTTTCTTT CASSTRGYETEAFF
- - TRBJ2-7 TRBV7-2 TGTGCCAGCAGCTCCGAACGGGCTTACGAGCAGTACTTC CASSSERAYEQYF
- many TRBJ2-5 TRBV12-3/TRBV12-4 TGTGCCAGCAGTTTCCCATCGGACCAAGAGACCCAGTACTTC CASSFPSDQETQYF
TRBD1 few TRBJ2-2 TRBV6-1 TGTGCCAGCACCCCCGAGACAGGGGGACCCGGGGAGCTGTTTTTT CASTPETGGPGELFF
TRBD1 - TRBJ1-4 TRBV10-3 TGTGCCATCGGACAGGGGGCGGAACTGTTTTTT CAIGQGAELFF
- - TRBJ1-2 TRBV5-6 TGTGCCAGCAGCTTGGGCCAGGTTCAGACCAGGATCTATGGCTACACCTTC CASSLGQVQTRIYGYTF
- - TRBJ2-2 TRBV20-1 TGCAGTGCTAGAGATGGGCGGGGCACCGGCACCGGGGAGCTGTTTTTT CSARDGRGTGTGELFF
- - TRBJ2-3 TRBV4-1 TGCGCCAGCAGATCCATACAAGGCGATACGCAGTATTTT CASRSIQGDTQYF
- - TRBJ1-3 TRBV5-5 TGTGCCAGCAGCTCGGAGGCACAGGCCCCTGGAAACACCATATATTTT CASSSEAQAPGNTIYF
TRBD2 - TRBJ2-4 TRBV27 TGTGCCAGCAGTTTGAGCGGGAACACCAAAAACATTCAGTACTTC CASSLSGNTKNIQYF
- many TRBJ1-1 TRBV12-3/TRBV12-4 TGTGCCAGCAGTTTTCGGGGTGGCACTGAAGCTTTCTTT CASSFRGGTEAFF
TRBD2 few TRBJ2-1 TRBV12-3/TRBV12-4 TGTGCCAGCAGTCCTTCTAGCGGGGGGATGTACAATGAGCAGTTCTTC CASSPSSGGMYNEQFF
- - TRBJ2-7 TRBV2 TGTGCCAGCAGTGAAATTAGGTACGAGCAGTACTTC CASSEIRYEQYF
- many TRBJ2-5 TRBV15 TGTGCCACCAGCAGAGTGGGATACAAAGAGACCCAGTACTTC CATSRVGYKETQYF
TRBD1 many TRBJ2-5 TRBV2 TGTGCCAGCATTCGGGGACAGACCCAAGAGACCCAGTACTTC CASIRGQTQETQYF
- few TRBJ2-1 TRBV20-1 TGCAGTGCTAGACCCCTCGCTGGAGTTTCAACGGGTGAGCAGTTCTTC CSARPLAGVSTGEQFF
- - TRBJ2-6 TRBV9 TGTGCCAGCAGCGTAGACCCAACAACTCGGACTGGGGCCAACGTCCTGACTTTC CASSVDPTTRTGANVLTF
- - TRBJ2-1 TRBV12-3/TRBV12-4 TGTGCCAGCAGTTTAGAGGGGCCCTCCTACAATGAGCAGTTCTTC CASSLEGPSYNEQFF
- - TRBJ1-2 TRBV5-1 TGCGCCAGCAGCCAGGCCCAAGCTAACTATGGCTACACCTTC CASSQAQANYGYTF
- - TRBJ1-5 TRBV12-3/TRBV12-4 TGTGCCAGCAGCTCCCGGGCCCTAAACAATCAGCCCCAGCATTTT CASSSRALNNQPQHF
- few TRBJ2-7 TRBV27 TGTGCCAGCAGTTTTTCATCGGCGGGGTCTTCCTACGAGCAGTACTTC CASSFSSAGSSYEQYF
- many TRBJ2-1 TRBV24-1 TGTGCCACCAGTGATTACACCTACAATGAGCAGTTCTTC CATSDYTYNEQFF
- few TRBJ1-4 TRBV6-6 TGTGCCAGCAGACTTATCAGGGGTGAAAAACTGTTTTTT CASRLIRGEKLFF
- - TRBJ2-7 TRBV20-1 TGCAGTGCTAGCTCCCGGGGTCTGGCGTACGAGCAGTACTTC CSASSRGLAYEQYF
- - TRBJ2-5 TRBV15 TGTGCCACCAGCAGGAGGGGAAACCAAGAGACCCAGTACTTC CATSRRGNQETQYF
TRBD1 few TRBJ2-7 TRBV5-1 TGCGCCAGCAATTTTGGACAGGGGGCTTACGAGCAGTACTTC CASNFGQGAYEQYF
- many TRBJ2-5 TRBV12-3/TRBV12-4 TGTGCCAGCAGTTTAGCCCGTGGGGCCCAAGAGACCCAGTACTTC CASSLARGAQETQYF
- - TRBJ2-7 TRBV5-1 TGCGCCAGCAGCTCCCGTGGCCTCGACGACGAGCAGTACTTC CASSSRGLDDEQYF
- - TRBJ2-7 TRBV20-1 TGCAGTGCCCGAACGGGTGTTAACCACGAGCAGTACTTC CSARTGVNHEQYF
- - TRBJ2-7 TRBV3-1 TGTGCCAGCAGCCAAGAAGTCACGCTACTCCCCTACGAGCAGTACTTC CASSQEVTLLPYEQYF
TRBD2 - TRBJ2-1 TRBV14 TGTGCCAGCAGCCCCACCGGCCTAGCGGGAGAAGGCAATGAGCAGTTCTTC CASSPTGLAGEGNEQFF
- - TRBJ2-5 TRBV4-1 TGCGCCAGCAGCCAAGGGGCTAGCCGGGGAGAGACCCAGTACTTC CASSQGASRGETQYF
- few TRBJ2-5 TRBV7-2 TGTGCCAGCAGCTTAGCCGGACTACAAGAGTCCCAGTACTTC CASSLAGLQESQYF
TRBD2 - TRBJ2-7 TRBV12-3/TRBV12-4 TGTGCCAGCAGTTTAGCTATCCTCGGGGGGGAACAGTACTTC CASSLAILGGEQYF
TRBD1 many TRBJ2-4 TRBV7-2 TGTGCCAGCAGCTTAGGGACAGGGGGGCTGGACTTC CASSLGTGGLDF
- once TRBJ1-1 TRBV15 TGTGCCACCAGCAAGGTGAACACTGAAGCTTTCTTT CATSKVNTEAFF
- - TRBJ1-4 TRBV7-2 TGTGCCAGCAGCTTAAGGGTGGGATGGGAAAAACTGTTTTTT CASSLRVGWEKLFF
- few TRBJ1-2 TRBV6-1 TGTGCCAGCAGTGAATCGGGGTATTCCTCCTATGGCTACACCTTC CASSESGYSSYGYTF
- few TRBJ2-2 TRBV27 TGTGCCAGCAACCGGGATCCTTGGACCGGGGAGCTGTTTTTT CASNRDPWTGELFF
- - TRBJ1-1 TRBV29-1 TGCAGCGTTGAAACGGGAAGGGTCGCTGAAGCTTTCTTT CSVETGRVAEAFF
TRBD2 - TRBJ2-3 TRBV19 TGTGCCAGTAGTACTCCCCGGGGACTAGCGGGAGAGGATACGCAGTATTTT CASSTPRGLAGEDTQYF